This T cell receptor (beta chain) came from a study of T cell responses to AZD1222 COVID-19 vaccine. A note on this clone: Its cognate antigen is unknown.

The study, taken as a whole, reports: CD4 TCRs covered the whole spike, strongest at regions 160-218 and 743-854. Most donors were white British, females outnumbered males, and clonal diversity was possibly underestimated.

Produced via immunoSEQ multiplex PCR; TCRdb's table is partial and in-frame only. In the table there are around 100,000 clones, around 94% of which are singletons. The TCR was taken from an adult in good health. This specimen was peripheral blood, taken on day 0 of AZD1222 vaccination.

CDR3 DNA: TGTGCCAGCTCTCAGGGCCTCGTAAAACTGTTTTTT. It translates to CASSQGLVKLFF. The chain joins TRBV28 to TRBJ1-4; tentatively, D is TRBD1 (5 bases). V lost 8 bases to trimming and J lost 10 bases, with 14 bases between them. CDR1 is MDHEN, CDR2 SYDVKM, per germline. This CDR3 has 12 amino acids.